This TCR beta chain was profiled in a study of STAT5B mutations in CD4+ large granular lymphocyte leukemia. Study-wide background: Among healthy controls, a particular HLA allele went with more CDR3 'QG' motifs. Study-wide points: Around 25% of private leukemic clonotypes occurred rarely in other patients' non-leukemic repertoires.

A remark on this clone: The antigen remains unidentified.

As originally analysed: The detection floor for productive clonotype frequency was 2.59 x 10-5. The method was immunoSEQ multiplex PCR; TCRdb's version includes in-frame clones alone and lacks a portion of them. V and J calls and clone size are copied from that table; D and trimming were computed from the DNA. The sample yields about 32,000 clones, approximately 81% seen once. Sequenced material: CD4+ T cells from blood buffy coats. The origin of this receptor is a human donor in good health.

In nucleotides, the CDR3 is TGTGCCAGCAGTTTAGGGGGACGGCTGAACACTGAAGCTTTCTTT. Protein product: CASSLGGRLNTEAFF. The chain combines TRBV28 with TRBJ1-1, with a weak D call TRBD1 (5 bases). CDR1 and CDR2 from the germline V gene are MDHEN and SYDVKM. This CDR3 comprises 15 residues. V was trimmed by 2 bases and J by 0 bases, leaving 10 bases between them. The whole variable domain, filled in from reference TRBV28 and TRBJ1-1, reads DVKVTQSSRYLVKRTGEKVFLECVQDMDHENMFWYRQDPGLGLRLIYFSYDVKMKEKGDIPEGYSVSREKKERFSLILESASTNQTSMYLCASSLGGRLNTEAFFGQGTRLTVV.